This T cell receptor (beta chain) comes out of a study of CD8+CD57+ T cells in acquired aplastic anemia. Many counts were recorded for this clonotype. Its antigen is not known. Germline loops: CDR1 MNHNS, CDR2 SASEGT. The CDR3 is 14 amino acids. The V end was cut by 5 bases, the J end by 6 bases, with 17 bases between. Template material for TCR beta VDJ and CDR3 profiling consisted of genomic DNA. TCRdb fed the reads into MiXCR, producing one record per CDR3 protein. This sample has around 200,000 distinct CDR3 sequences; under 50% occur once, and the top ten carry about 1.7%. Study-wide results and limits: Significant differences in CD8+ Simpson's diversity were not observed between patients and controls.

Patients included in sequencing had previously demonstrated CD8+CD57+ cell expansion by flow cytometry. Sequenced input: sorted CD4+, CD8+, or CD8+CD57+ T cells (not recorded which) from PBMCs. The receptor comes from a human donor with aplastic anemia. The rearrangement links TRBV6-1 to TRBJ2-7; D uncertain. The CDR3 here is CASSSPTRPGEQYF. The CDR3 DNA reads TGTGCCAGCAGTAGCCCGACGAGGCCGGGCGAGCAGTACTTC.